This TCR beta chain was sequenced in a study of T cell repertoires in cytomegalovirus infection. This clonotype was seen more than once but under ten times. The antigen is unknown. TCRdb itself ran the reads through MiXCR, one entry per CDR3 protein. This table holds about 570,000 distinct CDR3 sequences, approximately 40% found once. The trim removed 4 bases at V and 7 bases at J, leaving 7 bases unmatched. The V gene's germline CDR1 is SGHVS and CDR2 FQNEAQ. CDR3 length equals 14 residues. V is TRBV7-8 and J is TRBJ2-4; 7 bases fit TRBD1. The source is a human donor in good health (CMV status not recorded). Some clones in this sample may be carry-over from other donors' samples. The sample was cultured PBMCs, taken from culture after CMV antigen stimulation. The DNA of the CDR3 is TGTGCCAGCAGCTCTGAACCACAGGGGAACATTCAGTACTTC. Its protein is CASSSEPQGNIQYF. The full variable domain, rest sourced from reference TRBV7-8 and TRBJ2-4, is GAGVSQSPRYKVAKRGQDVALRCDPISGHVSLFWYQQALGQGPEFLTYFQNEAQLDKSGLPSDRFFAERPEGSVSTLKIQRTQQEDSAVYLCASSSEPQGNIQYFGAGTRLSVL.